These 19 T cell receptor beta chains originate from one sample sequenced in a study of blood T cell repertoires in COVID-19. The method was immunoSEQ multiplex PCR; TCRdb's version includes in-frame clones alone and lacks a portion of them. The sample yields some 160,000 clones, roughly 80% seen once. Sequencing was carried out using peripheral blood. These receptors were taken from an elderly woman with acute or convalescent COVID-19.

This clone was seen a handful of times. The chain uses TRBV6-5 and TRBJ1-2; D is undetermined. V shed 0 bases and J shed 7 bases, with 12 bases lying between them. The CDR3 consists of 14 residues. Germline assignment: CDR1 MNHEY and CDR2 SVGAGI. This CDR3 reads CASSYSAGAGGYTF. In nucleotides, the CDR3 is TGTGCCAGCAGTTACTCGGCGGGCGCTGGTGGCTACACCTTC.

V gene TRBV5-4 combines with J gene TRBJ1-2, with unresolved D. This CDR3 is 14 amino acids long. Germline-derived CDR1 and CDR2 are SGHNT and YYREEE (reference sequence). V shed 0 bases and J shed 2 bases, with 8 bases lying between them. The CDR3 protein is CASSLGPGNYGYTF. DNA for the CDR3: TGTGCCAGCAGCTTGGGACCGGGGAACTATGGCTACACCTTC. The full variable domain, rest sourced from reference TRBV5-4 and TRBJ1-2, is ETGVTQSPTHLIKTRGQQVTLRCSSQSGHNTVSWYQQALGQGPQFIFQYYREEENGRGNFPPRFSGLQFPNYSSELNVNALELDDSALYLCASSLGPGNYGYTFGSGTRLTVV.

The chain recombines TRBV5-1 with TRBJ2-5; TRBD1 matches 10 bases. This CDR3 is 15 amino acids long. CDR1 is SGHRS, CDR2 YFSETQ, per germline. The ends lost 4 bases at V and 1 base at J; junction bases unmatched: 4. CDR3 bases: TGCGCCAGCAGCACGGGACAGGGGTTCCAAGAGACCCAGTACTTC. As protein: CASSTGQGFQETQYF.

This clone has only a few counts. The chain carries TRBV11-2 and TRBJ1-6, with 8 bases lining up with TRBD1. V shed 4 bases, J shed 5 bases, and the junction held 4 bases outside the gene matches. This CDR3 contains 15 residues. Per germline, CDR1 SGHAT and CDR2 FQNNGV. CDR3 bases: TGTGCCAGCAGCTCGGGACAGGTGAATAATTCACCCCTCCACTTT. It specifies CASSSGQVNNSPLHF.

The rearrangement joins TRBV4-2 to TRBJ1-5; the match to TRBD1 covers 8 bases. CDR1 and CDR2 from the germline V gene are LGHNA and YNFKEQ. The J segment lost 4 bases and the V segment lost 0 bases, leaving 8 bases of the junction unmatched. This CDR3 has 17 residues. CDR3 DNA sequence: TGTGCCAGCAGCCAAGACCCGGACAGGGATGGTAATCAGCCCCAGCATTTT. As protein: CASSQDPDRDGNQPQHF.

The V and J genes are TRBV12-3 or TRBV12-4 and TRBJ2-7; 7 bases are a match to TRBD2. V gave up 7 bases and J gave up 7 bases; unmatched junction bases: 10. The length of the CDR3 is 13 residues. The CDR3 here is CASTPRGFGEQYF. The CDR3 nucleotides are TGTGCCAGCACCCCGCGGGGGTTCGGGGAGCAGTACTTC.

V usage is TRBV5-1 and J usage is TRBJ2-1; the match to TRBD2 covers 13 bases. Per the germline V gene, CDR1 is SGHRS and CDR2 is YFSETQ. This CDR3 has 16 amino acids. V lost 3 bases and J lost 2; bases outside the gene matches: 2. The CDR3 loop reads CASSYGTSGTYNEQFF. The CDR3 DNA reads as TGCGCCAGCAGCTACGGGACTAGCGGGACCTACAATGAGCAGTTCTTC.

This clone has a handful of counts. The chain couples TRBV5-5 to TRBJ1-2, with D perhaps TRBD1 (5 bases). This CDR3 region has 14 residues. V was clipped by 6 bases and J by 9 bases, with 21 bases between them. Germline assignment: CDR1 SGHKS and CDR2 YYEKEE (reference sequence). The CDR3 DNA is TGTGCCAGCACCATGGGGGGAGGCTTCGATCGCTACACCTTC. The encoded protein is CASTMGGGFDRYTF.

The chain couples TRBV10-2 to TRBJ1-2; D uncertain. Germline-derived CDR1 and CDR2 are WSHSY and SAAADI. The CDR3 contains 15 residues. V gave up 0 bases and J gave up 3 bases, with 11 bases separating them. The CDR3 spells CASSESYSSHYGYTF. The CDR3 DNA sequence: TGCGCCAGCAGTGAGTCGTACAGTTCCCACTATGGCTACACCTTC.

V is TRBV19 and J is TRBJ1-2; the D gene is possibly TRBD1 (5 bases). Per germline, CDR1 LNHDA and CDR2 SQIVND (reference sequence). This CDR3 region has 13 residues. Trimming took off 9 bases at V and 3 bases at J, with 14 bases between the two ends. The CDR3 bases are TGTGCCAGGGGGGGAGAACGGTACTATGGCTACACCTTC. This translates into CARGGERYYGYTF.

The V call is TRBV18, the J call TRBJ2-7; maybe TRBD2 (5 bases). The CDR3 contains 13 residues. V lost 6 bases, J lost 2 bases, and 11 bases lay in between. CDR1 KGHSH and CDR2 LQKENI come from the germline V gene. The CDR3, as DNA: TGTGCCAGCTCCCGGGGAGTTCCCTACGAGCAGTACTTC. Encoded protein: CASSRGVPYEQYF.

This clone was counted only a few times. V usage is TRBV10-3 and J usage is TRBJ1-1; 9 positions agree with TRBD1. Germline loops: CDR1 ENHRY, CDR2 SYGVKD. J gave up 3 bases and V 6 bases, and 2 bases lay outside the gene matches. CDR3 length: 13 residues. The CDR3, as DNA: TGTGCCATCAGGGACAGGGGCTACACTGAAGCTTTCTTT. Its translation is CAIRDRGYTEAFF.

The genes are TRBV7-9 and TRBJ2-5; 13 bases fit TRBD2. The CDR3 covers 17 residues. Trimming cost V 3 bases and J 2 bases; bases outside gene matches: 6. Germline assignment: CDR1 SEHNR and CDR2 FQNEAQ (reference sequence). The CDR3 region has the DNA TGTGCCAGCAGCTTCTTTCGGACTAGCGGGGGACAAGAGACCCAGTACTTC. As protein: CASSFFRTSGGQETQYF.

The chain combines TRBV4-1 with TRBJ2-1, with TRBD2 matching over 7 bases. J was trimmed by 8 bases and V by 0 bases; bases with no gene match: 13. Germline CDR1 is MGHRA and CDR2 is YSYEKL. This CDR3 has 17 residues. The CDR3: CASSQDGGESIRDEQFF. The CDR3 DNA follows: TGCGCCAGCAGCCAAGATGGGGGGGAGAGCATCCGGGATGAGCAGTTCTTC.

The CDR3 sequence: CASRLSGGSEQFF. The CDR3 DNA reads as TGTGCCAGCAGGCTCTCTGGGGGGAGTGAGCAGTTCTTC. The chain combines TRBV12-3 or TRBV12-4 with TRBJ2-1, with a weak D call TRBD2 (6 bases). The ends were cut back, 6 bases at V and 9 bases at J, with 15 bases in the middle. The CDR3 runs 13 residues.

The CDR3 DNA reads TGTGCCAGCAGCTCCGCAGTTAACACTGAAGCTTTCTTT. Translation: CASSSAVNTEAFF. The chain has TRBV6-5 and TRBJ1-1; no clear D gene. The germline V gene encodes CDR1 MNHEY and CDR2 SVGAGI. Trimming removed 6 bases from V and 2 bases from J, with 10 bases in between. The CDR3 is 13 amino acids.

This sequence joins TRBV12-3 or TRBV12-4 and TRBJ2-2, with no clear D. Deletions cut 3 bases from V and 6 bases from J, with 8 bases between. The CDR3 runs to 13 residues. The CDR3 sequence: CASSLRSAGELFF. The CDR3 bases are TGTGCCAGCAGTTTGAGGTCAGCCGGGGAGCTGTTTTTT.

The genes are TRBV27 and TRBJ1-2; 10 bases map to TRBD1. The trim removed 1 base at V and 6 bases at J, leaving 5 bases unmatched. The CDR3 has 15 residues. The germline CDR1 and CDR2 sequences are MNHEY and SMNVEV (reference sequence). The CDR3 protein is CASSLLGQGSHGYTF. The DNA for the CDR3 is TGTGCCAGCAGTTTATTGGGACAGGGGAGCCATGGCTACACCTTC.

This rearrangement joins TRBV2 to TRBJ2-1, with a possible D match to TRBD2 (5 bases). The length of the CDR3 is 14 residues. CDR1 and CDR2 (germline): SNHLY, FYNNEI. V lost 8 bases to trimming and J lost 6 bases, with 17 bases between them. CDR3 loop: CASAPGSAFNEQFF. The CDR3 DNA is TGTGCCAGCGCCCCGGGGAGCGCCTTCAATGAGCAGTTCTTC.